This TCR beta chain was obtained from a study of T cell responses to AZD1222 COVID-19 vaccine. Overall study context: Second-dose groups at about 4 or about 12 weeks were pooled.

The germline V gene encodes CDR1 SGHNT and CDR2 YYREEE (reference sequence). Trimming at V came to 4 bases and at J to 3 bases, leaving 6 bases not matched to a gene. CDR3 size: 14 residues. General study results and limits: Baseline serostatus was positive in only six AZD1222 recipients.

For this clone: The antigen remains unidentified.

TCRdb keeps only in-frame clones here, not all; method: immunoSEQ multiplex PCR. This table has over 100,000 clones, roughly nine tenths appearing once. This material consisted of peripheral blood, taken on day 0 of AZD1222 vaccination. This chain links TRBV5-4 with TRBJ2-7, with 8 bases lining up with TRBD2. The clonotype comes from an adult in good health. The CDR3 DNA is TGTGCCAGCAGCCCGGGAGGGGGTTACTACGAGCAGTACTTC. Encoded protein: CASSPGGGYYEQYF.